The sequence of this T cell receptor beta chain was determined in a study of blood T cell repertoires in COVID-19 (dated by TCRdb to about 2020). Background for the entire study: The collaborator samples originated in the United States, Italy and Spain and spanned the acute and convalescent phases of COVID-19. The repertoires were released in a freely available public database meant as a resource for research on the immune response to SARS-CoV-2. Deeply sampled blood TCRbeta repertoires from subjects exposed to, actively infected with, or recovered from COVID-19 were included in the dataset. Samples were obtained from the ongoing ImmuneRACE study (first 160 participants) and from over a thousand subjects provided by 6 global collaborators. Where available, HLA class I and class II types were taken from metadata supplied by the sample provider and were not determined by assay-based typing. The material from the prospective study consisted of cDNA or gDNA derived from T cells, B-cell-depleted T cells, or PBMCs. The sample metadata nearly always contained a de-identified subject ID, COVID-19 status, age in years and sex. The full study reports these points: The quantity of clinical and demographic metadata differed by source and by participant and was supplied without curation.

At one collaborating source in Seattle, patients were enrolled during active infection and were followed longitudinally through the course of disease. Each collaborating institution followed its own protocols to collect whole blood in K2EDTA tubes. For TCRbeta analysis, collaborator samples were shipped as frozen whole blood, as isolated PBMCs, or as DNA extracted from either sample type. TCRbeta CDR3 regions were amplified from genomic DNA using the immunoSEQ Assay, a bias-controlled multiplex PCR. In the authors' own workflow: Nucleated cell counts per sample were estimated from amplification of reference gene primers within the assay. To quantify the absolute abundance of each unique TCRbeta CDR3 rearrangement, sequence reads were collapsed and filtered. For each sample, productive Simpson clonality was calculated as the square root of Simpson's diversity index over productive rearrangements. Not all clones reach the TCRdb copy of this immuneACCESS table, which keeps in-frame sequences only. Checked studies attribute under half of the gap to unresolved V genes and leave the rest unexplained. V and J calls and clone size are those listed in that table; D and trimming were worked out from the DNA. A total of roughly 160,000 clones appear in this sample, around nine tenths of them only once. The leading ten clones occupy about 9.4% of the sample.

The CDR3 numbers 15 residues from cysteine through phenylalanine. Only the CDR3 DNA is retained, 45 bases long and in frame from the first base. CDR1 ENHRY and CDR2 SYGVKD are derived from the germline V gene. The V end loses 2 bases and the J end loses 8 bases, and a stretch of 18 bases separates them. On this clone: Its antigen remains unidentified. One base away there is no much larger clone; base qualities are not given.

This clonotype originated in a woman between 65 and 79 years old with COVID-19, enrolled during active disease. In this chain, TRBV10-3 is recombined with TRBJ1-2; the D gene cannot be resolved reliably. The sequencing sample was made of peripheral blood. The sequence in DNA is TGTGCCATCAGTGAGACGACAACCGGAAGGTCCGGCTACACCTTC. Its product reads: CAISETTTGRSGYTF.